Listed below are T cell receptor beta chains from one sample, sequenced in a study of cytomegalovirus exposure and HLA in healthy donors. The repertoire was sequenced with immunoSEQ multiplex PCR; TCRdb's copy has only in-frame clones and lacks some. Its table lists about 150,000 clones. Sample: PBMCs. The origin of the receptors is a woman between 45 and 60 years old in good health and CMV-seronegative. The CDR3 runs from the conserved cysteine through the conserved F or W. The D gene is left open where the match is weak.

V gene	D gene	J gene	CDR3 protein	CDR3 DNA
TRBV25-1	NA	TRBJ1-5	CASSENEGVQPQHF	TGTGCCAGCAGTGAAAACGAGGGGGTACAGCCCCAGCATTTT
TRBV6-5	TRBD1	TRBJ1-1	CASSPGQLNTEAFF	TGTGCCAGCAGCCCGGGACAGTTGAACACTGAAGCTTTCTTT
TRBV30	NA	TRBJ1-2	CAWSGGHGGYTF	TGTGCCTGGAGTGGGGGGCACGGTGGCTACACCTTC
TRBV5-4	NA	TRBJ1-4	CASSPGQGREKLFF	TGTGCCAGCAGCCCCGGTCAGGGTCGGGAAAAACTGTTTTTT
TRBV7-2	NA	TRBJ2-7	CASSLASGSSPYEQYF	TGTGCCAGCAGCTTAGCGTCCGGGAGTAGTCCCTACGAGCAGTACTTC
TRBV9	NA	TRBJ2-3	CASSGGFTDTQYF	TGTGCCAGCAGCGGCGGATTCACAGATACGCAGTATTTT
TRBV28	TRBD2	TRBJ2-1	CASRRWGGGYINEQFF	TGTGCCAGCAGGAGGTGGGGCGGGGGGTACATCAATGAGCAGTTCTTC
TRBV9	TRBD2	TRBJ2-3	CASSAPSGGLPVSTQYF	TGTGCCAGCAGCGCCCCTAGCGGGGGTTTACCTGTTTCTACGCAGTATTTT
TRBV7-3	TRBD1	TRBJ1-2	CASSPRTGDGYTF	TGTGCCAGCAGCCCCCGAACAGGGGACGGCTACACCTTC
TRBV14	NA	TRBJ2-3	CASSQDRASTDTQYF	TGTGCCAGCAGCCAAGATCGAGCTAGCACAGATACGCAGTATTTT
TRBV27	NA	TRBJ2-7	CASSSGTLSEQYF	TGTGCCAGCAGCTCCGGGACACTAAGCGAGCAGTACTTC
TRBV9	TRBD2	TRBJ2-1	CASSSTSGGHEQFF	TGTGCCAGCAGCTCCACCAGCGGGGGGCATGAGCAGTTCTTC
TRBV19	TRBD1	TRBJ2-5	CASSTDDRGETQYF	TGTGCCAGTAGTACGGATGACAGGGGAGAGACCCAGTACTTC
TRBV6-5	NA	TRBJ2-7	CASRRAGAFSYEQYF	TGTGCCAGCAGGCGTGCGGGTGCGTTCTCCTACGAGCAGTACTTC
TRBV30	TRBD1	TRBJ2-3	CAWKLGGSSTDTQYF	TGTGCCTGGAAATTAGGGGGCTCTAGCACAGATACGCAGTATTTT
TRBV6-6	TRBD1	TRBJ1-2	CARPRGTGNNYGYTF	TGTGCCAGGCCTCGCGGGACAGGTAATAATTATGGCTACACCTTC
TRBV19	TRBD1	TRBJ2-1	CASSPRQGGKNEQFF	TGTGCCAGTAGTCCCCGACAGGGTGGGAAAAATGAGCAGTTCTTC
TRBV6-5	NA	TRBJ2-5	CASSYARDQETQYF	TGTGCCAGCAGTTATGCTCGGGATCAAGAGACCCAGTACTTC
TRBV29-1	TRBD2	TRBJ2-3	CSVVAGAGDTQYF	TGCAGCGTTGTAGCGGGAGCTGGAGATACGCAGTATTTT
TRBV28	TRBD1	TRBJ1-1	CASSPPQGANTEAFF	TGTGCCAGCAGTCCTCCACAGGGGGCGAACACTGAAGCTTTCTTT
TRBV4-3	TRBD2	TRBJ2-3	CASSQEGPAGGSTDTQYF	TGCGCCAGCAGCCAAGAGGGGCCAGCGGGAGGCTCCACAGATACGCAGTATTTT
TRBV30	TRBD1	TRBJ1-6	CAWTRPQGYNSPLHF	TGTGCCTGGACCCGTCCACAGGGGTATAATTCACCCCTCCACTTT
TRBV7-3	TRBD1	TRBJ1-2	CASSGGRDSGSYGYTF	TGTGCCAGCAGCGGAGGGCGGGACAGTGGATCGTATGGCTACACCTTC
TRBV7-2	NA	TRBJ2-7	CASSLAGKIYEQYF	TGTGCCAGCAGCTTGGCAGGGAAGATCTACGAGCAGTACTTC
TRBV9	TRBD1	TRBJ1-1	CASSVQGGNTEAFF	TGTGCCAGCAGCGTTCAGGGGGGGAACACTGAAGCTTTCTTT
TRBV2	TRBD1	TRBJ1-2	CASSADRNHGYTF	TGTGCCAGCAGTGCGGACAGGAACCATGGCTACACCTTC
TRBV6-5	NA	TRBJ1-1	CASSYSDSVNTEAFF	TGTGCCAGCAGTTACTCGGACAGCGTGAACACTGAAGCTTTCTTT
TRBV19	TRBD1	TRBJ1-6	CASSGQALQPLHF	TGTGCCAGTTCGGGACAGGCCCTTCAGCCCCTCCACTTT